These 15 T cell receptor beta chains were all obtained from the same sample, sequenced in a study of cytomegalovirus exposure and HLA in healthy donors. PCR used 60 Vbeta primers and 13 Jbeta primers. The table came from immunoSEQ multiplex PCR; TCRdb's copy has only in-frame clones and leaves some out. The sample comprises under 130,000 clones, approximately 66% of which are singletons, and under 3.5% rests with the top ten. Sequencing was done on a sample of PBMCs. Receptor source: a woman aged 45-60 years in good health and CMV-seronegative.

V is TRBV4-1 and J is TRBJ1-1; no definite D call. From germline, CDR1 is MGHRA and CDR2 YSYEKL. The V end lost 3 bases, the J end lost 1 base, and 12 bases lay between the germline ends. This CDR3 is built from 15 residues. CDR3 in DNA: TGCGCCAGCAGCCATACAGTCTCTCCGAACACTGAAGCTTTCTTT. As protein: CASSHTVSPNTEAFF.

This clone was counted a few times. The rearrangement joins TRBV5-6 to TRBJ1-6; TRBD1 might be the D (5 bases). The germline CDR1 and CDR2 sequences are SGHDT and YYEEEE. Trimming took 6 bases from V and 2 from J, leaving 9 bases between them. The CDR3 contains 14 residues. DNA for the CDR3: TGTGCCAGCAAGTTGACAGCCTATAATTCACCCCTCCACTTT. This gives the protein CASKLTAYNSPLHF.

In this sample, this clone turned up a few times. The CDR3 DNA sequence: TGCGCCACCGGGACTACTAGGAGCTCCTACAATGAGCAGTTCTTC. Amino acid sequence: CATGTTRSSYNEQFF. The chain links TRBV10-2 to TRBJ2-1; 7 bases are shared with TRBD2. The CDR3 contains 15 residues. After removal of 10 bases from V and 0 bases from J, the junction contained 9 bases not matched to a gene. Per the germline V gene, CDR1 is WSHSY and CDR2 is SAAADI.

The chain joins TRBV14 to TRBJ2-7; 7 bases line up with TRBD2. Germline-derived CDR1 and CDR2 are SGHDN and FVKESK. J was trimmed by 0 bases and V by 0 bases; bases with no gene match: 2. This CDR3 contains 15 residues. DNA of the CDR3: TGTGCCAGCAGCCAAGATGGCGGGAGCTCCTACGAGCAGTACTTC. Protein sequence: CASSQDGGSSYEQYF.

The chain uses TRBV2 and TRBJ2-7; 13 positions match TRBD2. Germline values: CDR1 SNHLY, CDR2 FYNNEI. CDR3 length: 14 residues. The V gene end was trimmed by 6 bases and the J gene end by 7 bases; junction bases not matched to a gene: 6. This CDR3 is CASRLAGGSPEQYF. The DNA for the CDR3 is TGTGCCAGCAGACTAGCGGGAGGGTCCCCGGAGCAGTACTTC.

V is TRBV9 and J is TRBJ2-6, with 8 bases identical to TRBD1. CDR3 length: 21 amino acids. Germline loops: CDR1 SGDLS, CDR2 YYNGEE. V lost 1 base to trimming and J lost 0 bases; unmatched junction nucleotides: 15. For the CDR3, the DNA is TGTGCCAGCAGCGTAACTGGCCAGGGGGCCTTAGATCTCTCTGGGGCCAACGTCCTGACTTTC. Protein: CASSVTGQGALDLSGANVLTF.

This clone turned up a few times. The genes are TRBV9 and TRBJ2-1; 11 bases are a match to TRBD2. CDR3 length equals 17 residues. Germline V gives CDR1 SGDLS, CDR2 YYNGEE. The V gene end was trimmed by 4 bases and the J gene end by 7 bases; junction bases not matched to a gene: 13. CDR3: CASSPRRRLAGLNEQFF. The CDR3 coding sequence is TGTGCCAGCAGCCCGCGCCGCAGACTAGCGGGACTGAATGAGCAGTTCTTC.

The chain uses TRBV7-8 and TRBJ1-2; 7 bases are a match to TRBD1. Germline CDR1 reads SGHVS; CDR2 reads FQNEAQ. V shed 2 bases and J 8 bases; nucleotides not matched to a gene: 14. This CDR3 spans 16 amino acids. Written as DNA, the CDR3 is TGTGCCAGCAGCTTATCACCTGGGCGACAGGGAGGAGGCTACACCTTC. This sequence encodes CASSLSPGRQGGGYTF.

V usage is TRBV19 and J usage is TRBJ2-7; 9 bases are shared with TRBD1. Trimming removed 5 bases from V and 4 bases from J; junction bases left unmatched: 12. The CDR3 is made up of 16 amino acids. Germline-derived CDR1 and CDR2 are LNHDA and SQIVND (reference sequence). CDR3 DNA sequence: TGTGCCAGTAGTTCCTTAGGGGGGACAGGGATTTACGAGCAGTACTTC. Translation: CASSSLGGTGIYEQYF.

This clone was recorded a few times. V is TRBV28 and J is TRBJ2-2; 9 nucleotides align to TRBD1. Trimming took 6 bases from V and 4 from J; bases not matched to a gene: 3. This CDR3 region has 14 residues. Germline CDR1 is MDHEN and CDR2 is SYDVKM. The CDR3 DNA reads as TGTGCCAGCAGGGGACAGGGAGGCACCGGGGAGCTGTTTTTT. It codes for CASRGQGGTGELFF.

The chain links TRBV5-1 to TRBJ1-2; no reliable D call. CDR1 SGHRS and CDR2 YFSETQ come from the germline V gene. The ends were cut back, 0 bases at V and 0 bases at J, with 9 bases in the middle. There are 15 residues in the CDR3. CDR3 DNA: TGCGCCAGCAGCTTGGTGGGGAGCTCTAACTATGGCTACACCTTC. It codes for CASSLVGSSNYGYTF.

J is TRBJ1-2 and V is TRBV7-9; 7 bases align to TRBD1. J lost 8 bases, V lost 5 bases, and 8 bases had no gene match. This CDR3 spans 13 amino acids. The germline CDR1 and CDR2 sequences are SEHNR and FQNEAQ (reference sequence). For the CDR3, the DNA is TGTGCCAGCAGCCCGACAGGGATATCGGGCTACACCTTC. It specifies CASSPTGISGYTF.

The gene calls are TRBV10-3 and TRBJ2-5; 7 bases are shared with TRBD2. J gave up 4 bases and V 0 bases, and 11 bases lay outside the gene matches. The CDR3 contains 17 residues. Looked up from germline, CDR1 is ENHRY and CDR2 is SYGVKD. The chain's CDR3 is CAISESRLAVLGETQYF. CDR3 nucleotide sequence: TGTGCCATCAGTGAGTCTAGACTAGCTGTATTAGGAGAGACCCAGTACTTC.

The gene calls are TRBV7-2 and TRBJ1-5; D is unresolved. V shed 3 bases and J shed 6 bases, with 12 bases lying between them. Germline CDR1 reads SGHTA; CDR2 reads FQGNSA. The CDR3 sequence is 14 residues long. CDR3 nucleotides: TGTGCCAGCAGCTTGGGCCAGTCCGGTCAGCCCCAGCATTTT. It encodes CASSLGQSGQPQHF.

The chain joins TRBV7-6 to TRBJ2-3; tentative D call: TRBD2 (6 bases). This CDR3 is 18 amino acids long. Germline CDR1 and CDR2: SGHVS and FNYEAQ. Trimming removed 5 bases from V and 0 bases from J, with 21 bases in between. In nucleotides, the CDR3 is TGTGCCAGCAGCCCCCACCGGGGAGGCACCCCTAGCACAGATACGCAGTATTTT. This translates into CASSPHRGGTPSTDTQYF.